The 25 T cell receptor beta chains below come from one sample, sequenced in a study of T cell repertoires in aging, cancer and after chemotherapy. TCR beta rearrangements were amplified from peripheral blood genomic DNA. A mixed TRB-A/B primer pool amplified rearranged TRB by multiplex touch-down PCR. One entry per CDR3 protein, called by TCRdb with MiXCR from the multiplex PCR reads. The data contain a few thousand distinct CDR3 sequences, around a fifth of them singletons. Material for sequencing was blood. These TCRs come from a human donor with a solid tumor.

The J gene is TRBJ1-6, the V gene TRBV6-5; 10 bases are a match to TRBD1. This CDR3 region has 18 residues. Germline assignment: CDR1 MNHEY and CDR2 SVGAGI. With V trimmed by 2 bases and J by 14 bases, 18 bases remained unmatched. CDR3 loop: CASSYTNPDRGRWTSLHF. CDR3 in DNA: TGTGCCAGCAGTTACACCAATCCTGACAGGGGGCGGTGGACCTCCCTCCACTTT.

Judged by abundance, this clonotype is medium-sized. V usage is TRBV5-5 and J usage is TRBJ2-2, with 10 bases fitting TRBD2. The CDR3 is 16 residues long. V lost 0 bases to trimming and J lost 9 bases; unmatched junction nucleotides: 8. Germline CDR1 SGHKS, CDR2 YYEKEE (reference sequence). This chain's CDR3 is CASSLDLLAGPRELFF. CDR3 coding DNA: TGTGCCAGCAGCTTGGACCTACTAGCGGGGCCCAGGGAGCTGTTTTTT.

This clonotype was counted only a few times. CDR3 residues: CASSAWTAGDTGELFF. The CDR3 coding sequence is TGTGCCAGCAGCGCGTGGACAGCCGGGGACACCGGGGAGCTGTTTTTT. The rearrangement uses TRBV7-3 and TRBJ2-2, with a weak D call TRBD1 (6 bases). Deletions cut 5 bases from V and 3 bases from J, with 16 bases between. The germline V gene encodes CDR1 SGHTA and CDR2 FQGTGA. The CDR3 is 16 residues long.

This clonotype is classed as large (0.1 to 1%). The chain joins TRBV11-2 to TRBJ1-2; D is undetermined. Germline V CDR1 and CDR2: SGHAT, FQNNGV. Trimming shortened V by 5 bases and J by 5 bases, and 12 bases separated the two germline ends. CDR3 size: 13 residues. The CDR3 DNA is TGTGCCAGCAGCCCAGGAGCGGGGTATGGCTACACCTTC. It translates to CASSPGAGYGYTF.

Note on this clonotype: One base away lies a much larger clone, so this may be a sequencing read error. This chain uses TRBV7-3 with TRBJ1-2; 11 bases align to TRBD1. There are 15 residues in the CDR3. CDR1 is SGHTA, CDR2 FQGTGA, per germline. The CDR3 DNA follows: TGTGCCAGCAGCTTAGGGACAGGGGGAGTCTATGGCTGCACCTTC. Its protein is CASSLGTGGVYGCTF.

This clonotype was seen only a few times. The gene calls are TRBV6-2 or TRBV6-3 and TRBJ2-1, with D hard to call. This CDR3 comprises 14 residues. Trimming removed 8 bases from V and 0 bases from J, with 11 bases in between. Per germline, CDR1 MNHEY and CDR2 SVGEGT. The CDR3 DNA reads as TGTGCCAGCGCTAGTCTCAGCTCCTACAATGAGCAGTTCTTC. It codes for CASASLSSYNEQFF.

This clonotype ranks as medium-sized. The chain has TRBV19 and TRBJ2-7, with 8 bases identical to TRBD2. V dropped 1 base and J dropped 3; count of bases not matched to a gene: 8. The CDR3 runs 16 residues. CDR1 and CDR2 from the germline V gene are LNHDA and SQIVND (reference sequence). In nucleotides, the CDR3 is TGTGCCAGTAGTATAGCCCAGCGGGGGATAATCTACGAGCAGTACTTC. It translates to CASSIAQRGIIYEQYF.

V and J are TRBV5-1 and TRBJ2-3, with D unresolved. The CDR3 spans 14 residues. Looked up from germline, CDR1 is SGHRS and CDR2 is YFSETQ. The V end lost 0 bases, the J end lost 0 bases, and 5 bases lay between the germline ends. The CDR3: CASSLGSSTDTQYF. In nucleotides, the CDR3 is TGCGCCAGCAGCTTGGGCTCTAGCACAGATACGCAGTATTTT.

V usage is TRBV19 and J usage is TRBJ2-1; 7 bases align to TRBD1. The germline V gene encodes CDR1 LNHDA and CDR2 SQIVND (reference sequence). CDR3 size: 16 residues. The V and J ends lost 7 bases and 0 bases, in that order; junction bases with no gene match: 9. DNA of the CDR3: TGTGCCAGTACCCCACAGGGGCTGAGCTCCTACAATGAGCAGTTCTTC. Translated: CASTPQGLSSYNEQFF.

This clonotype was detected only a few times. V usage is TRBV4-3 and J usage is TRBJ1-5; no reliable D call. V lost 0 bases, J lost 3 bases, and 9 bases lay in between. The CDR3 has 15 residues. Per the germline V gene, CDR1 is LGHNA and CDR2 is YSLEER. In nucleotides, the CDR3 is TGCGCCAGCAGCCAAGATAGAAGTCACAATCAGCCCCAGCATTTT. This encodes CASSQDRSHNQPQHF.

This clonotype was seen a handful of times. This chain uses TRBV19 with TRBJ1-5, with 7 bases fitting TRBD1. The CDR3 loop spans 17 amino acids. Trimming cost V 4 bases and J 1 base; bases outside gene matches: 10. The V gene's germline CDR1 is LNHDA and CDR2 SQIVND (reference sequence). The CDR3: CASSTLDRVPSNQPQHF. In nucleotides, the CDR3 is TGTGCCAGTAGTACCCTCGACAGGGTCCCAAGCAATCAGCCCCAGCATTTT.

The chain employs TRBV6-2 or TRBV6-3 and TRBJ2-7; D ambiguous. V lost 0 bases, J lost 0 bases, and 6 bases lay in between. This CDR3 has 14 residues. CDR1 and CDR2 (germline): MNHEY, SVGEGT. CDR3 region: CASSYSPNSYEQYF. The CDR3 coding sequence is TGTGCCAGCAGTTACTCGCCGAACTCCTACGAGCAGTACTTC.

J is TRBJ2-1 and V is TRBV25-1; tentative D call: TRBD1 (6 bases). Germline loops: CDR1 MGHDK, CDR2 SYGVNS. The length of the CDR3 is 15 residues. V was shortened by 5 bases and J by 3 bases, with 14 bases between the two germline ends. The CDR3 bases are TGTGCCAGCAGTCCCGGACAGAGAGACTACAATGAGCAGTTCTTC. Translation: CASSPGQRDYNEQFF.

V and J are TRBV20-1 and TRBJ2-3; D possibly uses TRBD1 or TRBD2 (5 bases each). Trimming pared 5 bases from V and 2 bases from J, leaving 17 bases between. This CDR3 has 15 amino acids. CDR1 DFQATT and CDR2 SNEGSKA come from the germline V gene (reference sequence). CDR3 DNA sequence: TGCAGTGCTTATCGGGACCCCAGTGCCACAGATACGCAGTATTTT. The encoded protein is CSAYRDPSATDTQYF.

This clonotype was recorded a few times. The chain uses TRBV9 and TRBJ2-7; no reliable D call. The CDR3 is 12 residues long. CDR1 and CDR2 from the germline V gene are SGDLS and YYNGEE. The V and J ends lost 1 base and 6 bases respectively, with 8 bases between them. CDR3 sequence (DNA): TGTGCCAGCAGCGTAAAGGACCCCGAGCAGTACTTC. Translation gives CASSVKDPEQYF.

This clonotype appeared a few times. Here the CDR3 reads CASSYLGAGGNQPQHF. The CDR3 DNA is TGTGCCAGCAGTTACTTAGGGGCGGGTGGCAATCAGCCCCAGCATTTT. This rearrangement joins TRBV6-2 or TRBV6-3 to TRBJ1-5; tentative D call: TRBD1 (5 bases). V was pared by 1 base and J by 2 bases, with 12 bases between. The CDR3 consists of 16 residues. CDR1 MNHEY and CDR2 SVGEGT come from the germline V gene.

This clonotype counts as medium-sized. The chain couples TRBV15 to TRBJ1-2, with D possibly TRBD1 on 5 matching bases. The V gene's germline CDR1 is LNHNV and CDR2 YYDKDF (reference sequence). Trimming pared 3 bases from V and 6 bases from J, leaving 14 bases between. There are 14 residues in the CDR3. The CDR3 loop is CATSSLDSLDGYTF. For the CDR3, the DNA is TGTGCCACCAGCAGCCTCGACAGCCTAGATGGCTACACCTTC.

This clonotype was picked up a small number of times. For the CDR3, the DNA is TGTGCCAGCAGTTACTCGGCGGGGAGCACAGATACGCAGTATTTT. It yields the protein CASSYSAGSTDTQYF. The chain recombines TRBV6-2 or TRBV6-3 with TRBJ2-3; D perhaps matches TRBD2 (6 bases). The V and J ends lost 0 bases and 0 bases respectively, with 7 bases between them. Germline CDR1 is MNHEY and CDR2 is SVGEGT. The CDR3 is 15 residues long.

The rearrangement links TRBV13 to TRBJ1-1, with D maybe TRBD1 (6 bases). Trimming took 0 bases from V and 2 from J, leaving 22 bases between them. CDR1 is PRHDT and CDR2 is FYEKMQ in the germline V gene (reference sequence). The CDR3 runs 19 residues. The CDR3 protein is CASSLGRSLFSDSNTEAFF. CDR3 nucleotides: TGTGCCAGCAGCTTAGGCCGTAGCCTGTTTTCGGACAGTAACACTGAAGCTTTCTTT.

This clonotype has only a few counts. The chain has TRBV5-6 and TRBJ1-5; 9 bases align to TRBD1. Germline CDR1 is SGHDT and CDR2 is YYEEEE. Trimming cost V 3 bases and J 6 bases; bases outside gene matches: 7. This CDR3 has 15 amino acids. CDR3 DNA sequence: TGTGCCAGCAGCTCAATGGGACAGGGAAGTCAGCCCCAGCATTTT. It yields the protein CASSSMGQGSQPQHF. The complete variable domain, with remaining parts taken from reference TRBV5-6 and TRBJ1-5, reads DAGVTQSPTHLIKTRGQQVTLRCSPKSGHDTVSWYQQALGQGPQFIFQYYEEEERQRGNFPDRFSGHQFPNYSSELNVNALLLGDSALYLCASSSMGQGSQPQHFGDGTRLSIL.

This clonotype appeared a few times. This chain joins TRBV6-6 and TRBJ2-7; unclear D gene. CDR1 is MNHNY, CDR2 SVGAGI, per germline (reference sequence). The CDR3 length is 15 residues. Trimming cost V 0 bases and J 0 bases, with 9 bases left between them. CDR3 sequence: CASSYSAGSSYEQYF. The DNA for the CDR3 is TGTGCCAGCAGTTACTCGGCAGGAAGCTCCTACGAGCAGTACTTC.

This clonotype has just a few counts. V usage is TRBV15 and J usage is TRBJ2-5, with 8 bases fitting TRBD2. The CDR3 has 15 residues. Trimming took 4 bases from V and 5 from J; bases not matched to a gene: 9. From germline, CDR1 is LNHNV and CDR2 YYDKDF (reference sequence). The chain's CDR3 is CATSIPGLVKETQYF. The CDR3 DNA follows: TGTGCCACCAGCATACCGGGACTAGTTAAGGAGACCCAGTACTTC. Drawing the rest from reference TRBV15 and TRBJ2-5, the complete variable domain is DAMVIQNPRYQVTQFGKPVTLSCSQTLNHNVMYWYQQKSSQAPKLLFHYYDKDFNNEADTPDNFQSRRPNTSFCFLDIRSPGLGDTAMYLCATSIPGLVKETQYFGPGTRLLVL.

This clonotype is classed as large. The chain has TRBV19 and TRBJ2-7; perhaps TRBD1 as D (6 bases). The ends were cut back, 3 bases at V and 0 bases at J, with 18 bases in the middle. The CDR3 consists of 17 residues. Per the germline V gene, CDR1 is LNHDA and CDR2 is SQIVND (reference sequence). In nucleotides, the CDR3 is TGTGCCAGTAGTATCGCGACAGGTCAAACAAGCTCCTACGAGCAGTACTTC. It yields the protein CASSIATGQTSSYEQYF.

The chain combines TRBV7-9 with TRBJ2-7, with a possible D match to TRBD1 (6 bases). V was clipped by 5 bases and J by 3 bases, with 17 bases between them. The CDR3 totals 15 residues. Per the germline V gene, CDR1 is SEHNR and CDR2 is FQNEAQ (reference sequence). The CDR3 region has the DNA TGTGCCAGCAGCCCACAGGGAGAAAGCCACTACGAGCAGTACTTC. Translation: CASSPQGESHYEQYF.

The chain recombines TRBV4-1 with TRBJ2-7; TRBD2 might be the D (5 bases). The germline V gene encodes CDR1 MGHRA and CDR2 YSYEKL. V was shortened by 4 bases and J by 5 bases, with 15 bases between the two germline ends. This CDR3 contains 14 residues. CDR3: CASSLEGTPDEQYF. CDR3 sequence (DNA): TGCGCCAGCAGCCTCGAGGGCACTCCCGACGAGCAGTACTTC.